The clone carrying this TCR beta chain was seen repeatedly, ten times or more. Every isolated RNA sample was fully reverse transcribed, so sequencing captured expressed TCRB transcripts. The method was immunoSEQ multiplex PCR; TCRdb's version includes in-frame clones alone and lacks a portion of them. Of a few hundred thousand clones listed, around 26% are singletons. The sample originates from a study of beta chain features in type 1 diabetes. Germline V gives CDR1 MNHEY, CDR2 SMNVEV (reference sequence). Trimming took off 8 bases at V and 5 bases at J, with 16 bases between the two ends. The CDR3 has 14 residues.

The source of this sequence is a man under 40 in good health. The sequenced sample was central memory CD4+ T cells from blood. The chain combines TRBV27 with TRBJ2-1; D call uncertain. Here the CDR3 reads CASRTFIYNNEQFF. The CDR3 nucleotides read TGTGCCAGCCGTACCTTTATCTATAACAATGAGCAGTTCTTC.